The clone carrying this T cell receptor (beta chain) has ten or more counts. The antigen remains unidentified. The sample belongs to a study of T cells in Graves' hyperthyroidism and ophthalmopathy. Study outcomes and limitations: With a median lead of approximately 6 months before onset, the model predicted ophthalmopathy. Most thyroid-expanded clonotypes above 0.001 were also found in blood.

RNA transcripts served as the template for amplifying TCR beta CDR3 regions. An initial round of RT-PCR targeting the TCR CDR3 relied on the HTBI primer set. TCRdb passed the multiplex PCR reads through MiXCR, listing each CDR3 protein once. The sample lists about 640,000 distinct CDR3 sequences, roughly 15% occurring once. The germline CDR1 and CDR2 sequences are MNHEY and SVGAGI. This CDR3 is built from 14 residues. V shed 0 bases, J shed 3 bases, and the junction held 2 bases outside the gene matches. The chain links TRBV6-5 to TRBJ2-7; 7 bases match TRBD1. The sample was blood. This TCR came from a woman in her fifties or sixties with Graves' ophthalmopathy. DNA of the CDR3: TGTGCCAGCAGTTACTCGGGACAGTACTACGAGCAGTACTTC. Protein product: CASSYSGQYYEQYF.